This T cell receptor (beta chain) was documented in a study of blood T cells in healthy people across ages. Study in general: About one barcoded beta molecule per two T cells was the capture yield of template switching.

Of note for this clonotype: The antigen is not known.

Next came a second PCR, run for about 7 to 12 cycles, which used a sample-barcoded 5' primer along with a J-beta primer mix. A template-switch adaptor with 12 random nucleotides tagged each cDNA molecule. Every individual sample yielded 2.5 million or more paired-end reads (each containing CDR3). TCRdb called the 5' RACE reads again in MiXCR, with one record for every CDR3 protein. The sample lists fewer than 2 million distinct CDR3 sequences; 30% to 40% were seen once. Study outcomes and limitations: TCR beta diversity per million T cells fell roughly linearly with age.

Trimming took off 6 bases at V and 8 bases at J, with 22 bases between the two ends. CDR1 and CDR2 (germline): PRHDT, FYEKMQ (reference sequence). The CDR3 sequence is 15 residues long. Material: blood. This clonotype was obtained from a human donor in good health. The rearrangement links TRBV13 to TRBJ1-2; D is possibly TRBD1 (5 bases). The CDR3 region is CASSYQGLPSGGYTF. CDR3 nucleotides: TGTGCCAGCAGTTATCAGGGTTTGCCTTCGGGGGGCTACACCTTC.